This T cell receptor (beta chain) was identified in a study of neurological immune-mediated disorders. This clonotype has ten or more counts. Synthesis of cDNA used 5'RACE (with 10-nucleotide random UMIs). Sequencing runs each yielded over 180 million TCR-beta sequences from 15-18 subjects. TCRdb used MiXCR to reprocess the 5' RACE reads, holding one entry per CDR3 protein. The sample carries roughly 70,000 distinct CDR3 sequences, about 4% recorded once. This sequence was found in a young man with multiple sclerosis. Sequenced input: PBMCs.

Written as DNA, the CDR3 is TGCAGTGCTGGCGCACGGACCCAGTACTTC. Encoded protein: CSAGARTQYF. The chain has TRBV20-1 and TRBJ2-5; D not resolved. The CDR3 is 10 residues long. Germline V CDR1 and CDR2: DFQATT, SNEGSKA (reference sequence). V was clipped by 5 bases and J by 7 bases, with 8 bases between them.